The TCR beta chain under discussion was sequenced for a study of blood T cells in healthy people across ages. Study-level findings and limits: Diversity of TCR beta per million T cells declined in a roughly linear way with age. Long-lived donors carried more naive CD4+ cells and greater diversity than aged donors.

V was pared by 5 bases and J by 5 bases, with 15 bases between. The CDR3 sequence is 14 residues long. Germline-derived CDR1 and CDR2 are MGHDK and SYGVNS. Then a second PCR, running about 6 to 12 cycles, was carried out with a sample-barcoded 5' primer and a J-beta primer mix. From the 5' RACE reads, TCRdb called clonotypes with MiXCR, one entry per CDR3 protein. The sample lists roughly 800,000 distinct CDR3 sequences, approximately 25% occurring once. This clonotype was seen a handful of times. Its antigen is unknown. A further study also used this sample, focusing on T cells of mothers and their children. That publication notes: Compared with unrelated pairs, related mother-child pairs had slightly higher, non-significant overlap.

What was sequenced was blood. V and J are TRBV25-1 and TRBJ2-5; D not certain. This receptor was identified in a boy younger than 18 in good health. The CDR3 region has the DNA TGTGCCAGCAGTCCCCGAGCCCGGACGGAGACCCAGTACTTC. This codes for CASSPRARTETQYF.